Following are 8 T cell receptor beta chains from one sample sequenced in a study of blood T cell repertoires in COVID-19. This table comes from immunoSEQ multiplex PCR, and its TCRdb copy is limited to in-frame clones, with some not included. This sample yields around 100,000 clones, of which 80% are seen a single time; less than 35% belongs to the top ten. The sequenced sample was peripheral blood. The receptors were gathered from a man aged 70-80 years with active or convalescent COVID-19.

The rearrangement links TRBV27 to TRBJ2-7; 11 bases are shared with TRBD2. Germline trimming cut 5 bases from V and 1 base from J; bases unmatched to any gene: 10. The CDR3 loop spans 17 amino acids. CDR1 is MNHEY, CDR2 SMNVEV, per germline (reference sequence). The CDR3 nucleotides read TGTGCCAGCAGTCCCGCTAGCGGGAGGCCTCCTTCCTACGAGCAGTACTTC. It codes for CASSPASGRPPSYEQYF.

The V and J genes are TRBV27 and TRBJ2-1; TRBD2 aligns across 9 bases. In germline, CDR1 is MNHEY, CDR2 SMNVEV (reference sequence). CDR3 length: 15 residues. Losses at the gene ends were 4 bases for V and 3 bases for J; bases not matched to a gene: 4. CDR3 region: CASSYASGNYNEQFF. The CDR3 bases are TGTGCCAGCAGTTACGCTAGCGGGAACTACAATGAGCAGTTCTTC.

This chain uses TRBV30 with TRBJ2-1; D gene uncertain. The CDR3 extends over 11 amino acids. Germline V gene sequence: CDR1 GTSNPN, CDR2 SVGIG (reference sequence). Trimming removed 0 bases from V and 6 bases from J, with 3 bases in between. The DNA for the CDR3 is TGTGCCTGGAGTGTACTCAATGAGCAGTTCTTC. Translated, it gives CAWSVLNEQFF.

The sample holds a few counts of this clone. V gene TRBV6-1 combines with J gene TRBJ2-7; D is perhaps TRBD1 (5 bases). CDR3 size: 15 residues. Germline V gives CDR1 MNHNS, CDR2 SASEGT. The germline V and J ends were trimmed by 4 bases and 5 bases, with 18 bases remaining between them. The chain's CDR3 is CASSVARVIFNEQYF. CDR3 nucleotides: TGTGCCAGCAGTGTAGCCAGGGTGATCTTCAACGAGCAGTACTTC.

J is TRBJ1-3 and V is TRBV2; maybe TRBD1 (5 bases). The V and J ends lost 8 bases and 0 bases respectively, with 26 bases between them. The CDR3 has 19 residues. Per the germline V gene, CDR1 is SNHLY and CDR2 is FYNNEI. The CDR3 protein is CASGAGFGKGPSSGNTIYF. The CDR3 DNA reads TGTGCCAGCGGGGCGGGGTTTGGTAAGGGACCTTCCTCTGGAAACACCATATATTTT.

Here the CDR3 DNA reads TGTGCCAGCAGTTTATTCAGGGGTCCTCAGTTCTTC. Translation: CASSLFRGPQFF. The J gene is TRBJ2-1, the V gene TRBV27, with a possible D match to TRBD1 (6 bases). CDR1 is MNHEY and CDR2 is SMNVEV in the germline V gene (reference sequence). This CDR3 is built from 12 residues. The ends were cut back, 1 base at V and 13 bases at J, with 11 bases in the middle.

The CDR3 DNA reads TGTGCCTGGAGTGCGGACAGGGCGGCTGGAAACACCATATATTTT. This translates into CAWSADRAAGNTIYF. The chain joins TRBV30 to TRBJ1-3; 8 bases align to TRBD1. The CDR3 spans 15 residues. Trimming removed 1 base from V and 2 bases from J; junction bases left unmatched: 4. Germline CDR1 GTSNPN, CDR2 SVGIG (reference sequence).

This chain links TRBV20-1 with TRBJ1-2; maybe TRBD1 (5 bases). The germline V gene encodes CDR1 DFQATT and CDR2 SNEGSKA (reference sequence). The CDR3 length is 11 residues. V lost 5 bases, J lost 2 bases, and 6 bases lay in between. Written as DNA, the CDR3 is TGCAGTGCTGCAGGGAACTATGGCTACACCTTC. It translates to CSAAGNYGYTF.